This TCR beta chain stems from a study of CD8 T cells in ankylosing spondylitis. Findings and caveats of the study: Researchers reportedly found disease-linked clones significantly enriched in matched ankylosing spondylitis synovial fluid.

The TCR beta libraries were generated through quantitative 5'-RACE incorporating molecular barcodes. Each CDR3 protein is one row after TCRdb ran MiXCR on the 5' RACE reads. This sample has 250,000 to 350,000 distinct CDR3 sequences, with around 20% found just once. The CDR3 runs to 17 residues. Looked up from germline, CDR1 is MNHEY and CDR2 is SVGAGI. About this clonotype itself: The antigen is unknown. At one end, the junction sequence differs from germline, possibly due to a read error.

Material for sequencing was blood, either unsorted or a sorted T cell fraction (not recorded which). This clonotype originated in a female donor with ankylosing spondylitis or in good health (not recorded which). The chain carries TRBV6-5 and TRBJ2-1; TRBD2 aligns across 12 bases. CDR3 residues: CVSSSAILAGGLDEQFF. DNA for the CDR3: TGTGTCAGCAGTTCAGCTATCCTAGCGGGAGGGCTGGATGAGCAGTTCTTC.